The 5 T cell receptor beta chains in this list originate from one sample, sequenced in a study of graft-versus-host responses after intestinal transplantation. Antigens for these TCRs are unknown. Generated by immunoSEQ multiplex PCR, the TCRdb table keeps only in-frame clones and is missing some. Here the sample spans 70,000 to 95,000 clones, roughly 91% being singletons. The input for sequencing was unstimulated CD8+ T cells sorted from spleen or lymph node cells, taken before transplant. The receptors were gathered from a human donor who was the organ donor for an intestinal transplant.

This sequence joins TRBV6-1 and TRBJ1-2, with D possibly matching TRBD1 (6 bases). From germline, CDR1 is MNHNS and CDR2 SASEGT. Trimming took 7 bases from V and 8 from J, leaving 14 bases between them. This CDR3 has 12 amino acids. The CDR3 sequence: CASMKDSRGYTF. The CDR3 bases are TGTGCCAGCATGAAGGACAGCAGAGGCTACACCTTC.

This clone came up once. This chain joins TRBV2 and TRBJ2-1; the match to TRBD1 covers 12 bases. This CDR3 is 16 amino acids long. From germline, CDR1 is SNHLY and CDR2 FYNNEI. The junction had 5 bases not matched to a gene; V was cut back by 7 bases and J by 1 base. The CDR3: CASIPGQGASYNEQFF. For the CDR3, the DNA is TGTGCCAGCATCCCGGGACAGGGGGCGTCCTACAATGAGCAGTTCTTC.

J is TRBJ2-7 and V is TRBV11-2; 7 positions match TRBD1. There are 14 residues in the CDR3. Germline V gene lookup returns CDR1 SGHAT and CDR2 FQNNGV. V lost 2 bases, J lost 7 bases, and 8 bases stayed unmatched. CDR3 in amino acids: CASSLRTGPREQYF. For the CDR3, the DNA is TGTGCCAGCAGCTTACGGACAGGACCGCGGGAGCAGTACTTC. Looking up the rest from reference TRBV11-2 and TRBJ2-7 gives the full variable domain: EAGVAQSPRYKIIEKRQSVAFWCNPISGHATLYWYQQILGQGPKLLIQFQNNGVVDDSQLPKDRFSAERLKGVDSTLKIQPAKLEDSAVYLCASSLRTGPREQYFGPGTRLTVT.

V is TRBV21-1 and J is TRBJ2-1; TRBD1 is the table's D call and was not checked against the DNA. TRBV21-1 counts as a pseudogene. The CDR3 is 18 amino acids. As DNA, the CDR3 is TGTGCCAGCAGCAAAGGGTGGCCTAGGACAGAAACCTACAATGAGCAGTTCTTC. This translates into CASSKGWPRTETYNEQFF.

This clone was counted only a few times. The chain couples TRBV4-1 to TRBJ1-1; D remains ambiguous. V lost 0 bases, J lost 7 bases, and 12 bases lay in between. The CDR3 length is 14 residues. The germline CDR1 and CDR2 sequences are MGHRA and YSYEKL. In DNA, the CDR3 is TGCGCCAGCAGCCAAGAAGGTAGCGGTGTTGAAGCTTTCTTT. It specifies CASSQEGSGVEAFF.